The 8 T cell receptor beta chains below were found in one sample sequenced in a study of cytomegalovirus exposure and HLA in healthy donors. This PCR relied on a set of 60 Vbeta primers and 13 Jbeta primers. Profiling relied on immunoSEQ multiplex PCR, and the TCRdb table lists in-frame clones only, not all of them. The sample contains under 35,000 clones, 35% to 50% of which appear only once. The sample taken for sequencing was PBMCs. The receptor source for this set is a woman between 45 and 65 years old in good health and CMV-seronegative.

This clone occurred a few times. The rearrangement joins TRBV7-6 to TRBJ2-7; 7 bases line up with TRBD2. The CDR3 has 14 amino acids. The V gene's germline CDR1 is SGHVS and CDR2 FNYEAQ. Unmatched junction bases numbered 6, after V lost 5 bases and J lost 2 bases. DNA of the CDR3: TGTGCCAGCAGCCCCGGGGGGTACCCCTACGAGCAGTACTTC. This codes for CASSPGGYPYEQYF.

The CDR3: CASSDDLGSAGTAGDTQYF. The CDR3 DNA reads as TGCGCCAGCAGTGATGATTTGGGGTCGGCAGGCACCGCGGGTGATACGCAGTATTTT. V usage is TRBV10-1 and J usage is TRBJ2-3; possibly TRBD2 for D (5 bases). V gave up 3 bases and J gave up 6 bases, with 28 bases separating them. The germline V gene encodes CDR1 WNHNN and CDR2 SYGVQD (reference sequence). The CDR3 consists of 19 residues.

The chain has TRBV5-1 and TRBJ1-1; TRBD1 matches 10 bases. The J segment lost 5 bases and the V segment lost 4 bases, leaving 5 bases of the junction unmatched. Germline V gives CDR1 SGHRS, CDR2 YFSETQ. The CDR3 loop spans 14 amino acids. The CDR3 nucleotides are TGCGCCAGCAGCACGACAGGGGGCCGTACTGAAGCTTTCTTT. This sequence encodes CASSTTGGRTEAFF.

The CDR3 bases are TGTGCCAGCAGCTTAGGACTTACTAGCGGGAGGGCCGGGACAGATACGCAGTATTTT. Translating gives CASSLGLTSGRAGTDTQYF. This rearrangement joins TRBV7-9 to TRBJ2-3; 13 bases agree with TRBD2. Germline V CDR1 and CDR2: SEHNR, FQNEAQ (reference sequence). V trimming: 1 base; J trimming: 3 bases; junction bases outside the gene matches: 10. The CDR3 length is 19 residues.

The chain employs TRBV10-3 and TRBJ2-3; TRBD2 matches at 16 bases. Germline V lookup: CDR1 ENHRY, CDR2 SYGVKD. Losses at the gene ends were 6 bases for V and 2 bases for J; bases not matched to a gene: 2. The CDR3 length is 16 residues. CDR3 protein: CAIRGTSGRATDTQYF. CDR3 in DNA: TGTGCCATCAGGGGGACTAGCGGGAGGGCCACAGATACGCAGTATTTT.

The chain joins TRBV7-2 to TRBJ2-3; D remains ambiguous. The germline V gene has CDR1 SGHTA and CDR2 FQGNSA. This CDR3 is built from 14 residues. The V and J ends lost 3 bases and 2 bases respectively, with 9 bases between them. As DNA, the CDR3 is TGTGCCAGCAGCTTGGTAGGAGTCACAGATACGCAGTATTTT. Translated: CASSLVGVTDTQYF.

The rearrangement links TRBV6-5 to TRBJ2-7; 10 nucleotides match TRBD1. With V trimmed by 4 bases and J by 4 bases, 4 bases remained unmatched. The germline V gene has CDR1 MNHEY and CDR2 SVGAGI. This CDR3 spans 14 amino acids. The CDR3 spells CASSFGTGDYEQYF. CDR3 DNA sequence: TGTGCCAGCAGTTTCGGGACAGGGGATTACGAGCAGTACTTC.

V is TRBV29-1 and J is TRBJ2-2; 9 bases are a match to TRBD2. Germline loops: CDR1 SQVTM, CDR2 ANQGSEA. V shed 2 bases and J 7 bases; nucleotides not matched to a gene: 5. This CDR3 has 14 amino acids. The CDR3 region is CSVEMRGGVGELFF. CDR3 coding DNA: TGCAGCGTTGAAATGCGGGGGGGCGTCGGGGAGCTGTTTTTT.